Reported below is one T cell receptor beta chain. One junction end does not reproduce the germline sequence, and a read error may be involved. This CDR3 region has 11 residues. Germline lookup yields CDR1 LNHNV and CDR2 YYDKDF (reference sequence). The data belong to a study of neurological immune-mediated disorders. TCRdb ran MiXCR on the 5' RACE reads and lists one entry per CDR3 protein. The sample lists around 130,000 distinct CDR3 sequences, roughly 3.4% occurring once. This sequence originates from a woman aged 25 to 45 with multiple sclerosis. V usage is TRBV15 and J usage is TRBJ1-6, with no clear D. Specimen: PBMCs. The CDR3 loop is CATSGNSTLNF. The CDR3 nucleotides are TGTGCCACCAGCGGTAATTCAACCCTCAACTTT.